These T cell receptor beta chains were read from a single sample in a study of chemoradiotherapy in HPV16-positive cancers. Sequencing was performed with immunoSEQ multiplex PCR; in TCRdb, only in-frame clones are kept and a portion is missing. This sample has some 7,200 clones, with approximately 90% found just once. The material was tumor tissue, obtained from a patient who underwent chemoradiotherapy. The receptors come from a human donor with HPV-associated anogenital cancer. Each CDR3 is given with its conserved first and last residue. A D gene is named only where the DNA matches it firmly. Not every row has a clone size; where given, it reads once, few, many or a size class.

V: TRBV19
J: TRBJ1-5
size: .
length: 16
D: .
CDR3: CASSPLGALSNQPQHF
DNA: TGTGCCAGTAGTCCCCTTGGGGCACTAAGCAATCAGCCCCAGCATTTT

V: TRBV19
J: TRBJ1-5
size: .
length: 15
D: TRBD1
CDR3: CASSPRDREDQPQHF
DNA: TGTGCCAGTAGCCCCCGGGACAGGGAGGATCAGCCCCAGCATTTT

V: TRBV7-3
J: TRBJ2-2
size: few
length: 16
D: .
CDR3: CASSLRRASNTGELFF
DNA: TGTGCCAGCAGCTTAAGGCGGGCCTCGAACACCGGGGAGCTGTTTTTT

V: TRBV5-4
J: TRBJ2-3
size: .
length: 15
D: TRBD1
CDR3: CASSTRTGGTDTQYF
DNA: TGTGCCAGCAGCACTCGGACAGGGGGCACAGATACGCAGTATTTT

V: TRBV6-5
J: TRBJ1-1
size: .
length: 13
D: TRBD1
CDR3: CASRLGTAAEAFF
DNA: TGTGCCAGCAGACTAGGGACAGCCGCTGAAGCTTTCTTT

V: TRBV5-1
J: TRBJ2-5
size: .
length: 14
D: .
CDR3: CASSLSGFQETQYF
DNA: TGCGCCAGCAGCTTGTCCGGGTTTCAAGAGACCCAGTACTTC

V: TRBV7-9
J: TRBJ2-7
size: .
length: 12
D: TRBD1
CDR3: CASSSGQHEQYF
DNA: TGTGCCAGCAGCTCGGGACAGCACGAGCAGTACTTC

V: TRBV2
J: TRBJ1-6
size: .
length: 13
D: .
CDR3: CASSQDSNSPLHF
DNA: TGTGCCAGCAGCCAAGACAGTAATTCACCCCTCCACTTT

V: TRBV29-1
J: TRBJ1-1
size: .
length: 12
D: .
CDR3: CSAWDGDTEAFF
DNA: TGCAGCGCGTGGGACGGTGACACTGAAGCTTTCTTT

V: TRBV19
J: TRBJ1-3
size: .
length: 15
D: TRBD1
CDR3: CASSTQGAGGNTIYF
DNA: TGTGCCAGTAGTACCCAGGGGGCCGGAGGAAACACCATATATTTT

V: TRBV7-9
J: TRBJ1-1
size: .
length: 16
D: TRBD1
CDR3: CASTLDRGNTNTEAFF
DNA: TGTGCCAGCACCCTAGACAGGGGAAATACAAACACTGAAGCTTTCTTT

V: TRBV28
J: TRBJ1-5
size: .
length: 15
D: TRBD1
CDR3: CASSRRQGRGQPQHF
DNA: TGTGCCAGCAGTAGACGACAGGGAAGGGGGCAGCCCCAGCATTTT

V: TRBV10-3
J: TRBJ1-1
size: once
length: 12
D: .
CDR3: CAIGTMNTEAFF
DNA: TGTGCCATCGGGACCATGAACACTGAAGCTTTCTTT

V: TRBV7-9
J: TRBJ2-3
size: .
length: 15
D: TRBD1
CDR3: CASSSQGFGTDTQYF
DNA: TGTGCCAGCAGCTCACAGGGGTTCGGTACAGATACGCAGTATTTT

V: TRBV5-1
J: TRBJ2-7
size: .
length: 15
D: .
CDR3: CASSLVGKSSYEQYF
DNA: TGCGCCAGCAGCTTGGTTGGGAAAAGCTCCTACGAGCAGTACTTC

V: TRBV2
J: TRBJ1-6
size: .
length: 13
D: .
CDR3: CASRQDLGSPLHF
DNA: TGTGCCAGCAGACAGGACCTGGGGTCACCCCTCCACTTT

V: TRBV29-1
J: TRBJ2-1
size: .
length: 17
D: .
CDR3: CSVEELGGPSSYNEQFF
DNA: TGCAGCGTTGAAGAGCTTGGCGGGCCGTCCTCCTACAATGAGCAGTTCTTC

V: TRBV12-5
J: TRBJ2-7
size: .
length: 14
D: .
CDR3: CASGLGPTPHEQYF
DNA: TGTGCTAGTGGTTTGGGCCCGACCCCCCACGAGCAGTACTTC

V: TRBV29-1
J: TRBJ1-4
size: .
length: 14
D: .
CDR3: CSVETGARDEKLFF
DNA: TGCAGCGTTGAAACGGGGGCACGGGATGAAAAACTGTTTTTT

V: TRBV5-4
J: TRBJ1-2
size: .
length: 15
D: .
CDR3: CASSLQDSTNYGYTF
DNA: TGTGCCAGCAGCTTACAGGACTCTACTAACTATGGCTACACCTTC

V: TRBV7-3
J: TRBJ2-2
size: .
length: 15
D: TRBD2
CDR3: CASSLSGSSTGELFF
DNA: TGTGCCAGCAGCTTAAGCGGGAGTAGTACCGGGGAGCTGTTTTTT

V: TRBV29-1
J: TRBJ2-1
size: .
length: 14
D: .
CDR3: CSVETRDSYNEQFF
DNA: TGCAGCGTTGAAACCAGAGACTCCTACAATGAGCAGTTCTTC

V: TRBV2
J: TRBJ1-2
size: .
length: 14
D: .
CDR3: CASSKVRTGDGYTF
DNA: TGTGCCAGCAGTAAGGTCCGTACGGGGGATGGCTACACCTTC

V: TRBV5-8
J: TRBJ1-3
size: .
length: 12
D: .
CDR3: CASSFPGNTIYF
DNA: TGTGCCAGCTCCTTTCCTGGAAACACCATATATTTT

V: TRBV5-8
J: TRBJ2-7
size: .
length: 16
D: .
CDR3: CASSLARGAITYEQYF
DNA: TGTGCCAGCAGCTTGGCCAGGGGGGCAATTACCTACGAGCAGTACTTC

V: TRBV7-2
J: TRBJ1-1
size: .
length: 15
D: .
CDR3: CASSPPGQMNTEAFF
DNA: TGTGCCAGCAGCCCGCCCGGACAGATGAACACTGAAGCTTTCTTT